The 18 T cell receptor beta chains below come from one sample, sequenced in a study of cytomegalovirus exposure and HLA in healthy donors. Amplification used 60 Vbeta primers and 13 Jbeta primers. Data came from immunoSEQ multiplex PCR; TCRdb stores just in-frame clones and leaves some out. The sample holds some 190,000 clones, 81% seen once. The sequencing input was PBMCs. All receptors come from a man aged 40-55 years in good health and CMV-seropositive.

The CDR3 loop reads CASSVGLAANTGELFF. CDR3 bases: TGTGCCAGCAGCGTAGGACTAGCGGCGAACACCGGGGAGCTGTTTTTT. This rearrangement joins TRBV9 to TRBJ2-2, with TRBD2 identical over 9 bases. Germline V gene lookup returns CDR1 SGDLS and CDR2 YYNGEE. Losses at the gene ends were 0 bases for V and 0 bases for J; bases not matched to a gene: 0. This CDR3 region has 16 residues.

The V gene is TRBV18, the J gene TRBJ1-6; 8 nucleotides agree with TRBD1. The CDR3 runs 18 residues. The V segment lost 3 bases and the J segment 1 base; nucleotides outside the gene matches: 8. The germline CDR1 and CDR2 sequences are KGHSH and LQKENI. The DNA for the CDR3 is TGTGCCAGCTCACCCTCCGCAGGGGGCGCATCCTATAATTCACCCCTCCACTTT. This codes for CASSPSAGGASYNSPLHF. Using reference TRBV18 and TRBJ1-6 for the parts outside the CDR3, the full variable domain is NAGVMQNPRHLVRRRGQEARLRCSPMKGHSHVYWYRQLPEEGLKFMVYLQKENIIDESGMPKERFSAEFPKEGPSILRIQQVVRGDSAAYFCASSPSAGGASYNSPLHFGNGTRLTVT.

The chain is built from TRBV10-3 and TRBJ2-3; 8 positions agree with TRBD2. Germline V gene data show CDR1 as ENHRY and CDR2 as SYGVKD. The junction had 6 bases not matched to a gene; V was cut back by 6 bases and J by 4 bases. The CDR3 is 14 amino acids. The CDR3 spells CAIRNSGEPDTQYF. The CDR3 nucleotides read TGTGCCATCAGGAATAGCGGGGAGCCAGATACGCAGTATTTT.

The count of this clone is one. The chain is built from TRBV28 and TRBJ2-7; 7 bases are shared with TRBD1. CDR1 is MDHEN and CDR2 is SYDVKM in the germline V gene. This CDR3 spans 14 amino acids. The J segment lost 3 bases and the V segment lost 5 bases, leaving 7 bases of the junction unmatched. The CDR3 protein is CASSRQGMSYEQYF. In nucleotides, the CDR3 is TGTGCCAGCAGTAGACAGGGAATGAGCTACGAGCAGTACTTC. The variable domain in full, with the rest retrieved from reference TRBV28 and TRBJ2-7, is DVKVTQSSRYLVKRTGEKVFLECVQDMDHENMFWYRQDPGLGLRLIYFSYDVKMKEKGDIPEGYSVSREKKERFSLILESASTNQTSMYLCASSRQGMSYEQYFGPGTRLTVT.

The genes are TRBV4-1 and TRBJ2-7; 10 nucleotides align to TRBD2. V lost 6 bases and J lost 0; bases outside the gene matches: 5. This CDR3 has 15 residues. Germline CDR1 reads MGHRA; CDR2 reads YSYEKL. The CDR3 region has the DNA TGCGCCAGCAGTTACGGGACTAGCGCCTCCTACGAGCAGTACTTC. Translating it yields CASSYGTSASYEQYF.

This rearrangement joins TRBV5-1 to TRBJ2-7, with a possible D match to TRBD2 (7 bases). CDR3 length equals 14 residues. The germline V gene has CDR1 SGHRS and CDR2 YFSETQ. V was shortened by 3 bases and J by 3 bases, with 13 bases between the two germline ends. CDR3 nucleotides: TGCGCCAGCAGCTGGGGGGGGGCCGTCTACGAGCAGTACTTC. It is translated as CASSWGGAVYEQYF.

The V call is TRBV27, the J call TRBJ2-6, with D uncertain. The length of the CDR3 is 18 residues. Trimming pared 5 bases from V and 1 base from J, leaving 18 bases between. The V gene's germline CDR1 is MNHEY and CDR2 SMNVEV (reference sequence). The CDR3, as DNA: TGTGCCAGCAGTCCCACCGACGTCGGAGTGTCTGGGGCCAACGTCCTGACTTTC. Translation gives CASSPTDVGVSGANVLTF.

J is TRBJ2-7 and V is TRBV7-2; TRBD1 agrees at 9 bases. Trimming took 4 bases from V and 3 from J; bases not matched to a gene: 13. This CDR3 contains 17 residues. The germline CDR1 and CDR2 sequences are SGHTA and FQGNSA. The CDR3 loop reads CASSSNMPGTGIYEQYF. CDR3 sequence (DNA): TGTGCCAGCAGCTCCAATATGCCCGGGACAGGGATCTACGAGCAGTACTTC.

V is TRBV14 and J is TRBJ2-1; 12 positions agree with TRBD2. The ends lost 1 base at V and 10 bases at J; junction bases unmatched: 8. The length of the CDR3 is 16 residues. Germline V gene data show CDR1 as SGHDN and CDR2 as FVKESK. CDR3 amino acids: CASSQAASGRGLEQFF. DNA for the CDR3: TGTGCCAGCAGCCAAGCAGCTAGCGGGAGGGGACTAGAGCAGTTCTTC.

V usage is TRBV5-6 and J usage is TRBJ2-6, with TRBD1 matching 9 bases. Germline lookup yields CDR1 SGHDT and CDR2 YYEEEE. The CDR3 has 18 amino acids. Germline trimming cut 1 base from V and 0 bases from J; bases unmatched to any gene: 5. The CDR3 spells CASSLWTGAASGANVLTF. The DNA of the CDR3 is TGTGCCAGCAGCTTGTGGACAGGGGCCGCCTCTGGGGCCAACGTCCTGACTTTC.

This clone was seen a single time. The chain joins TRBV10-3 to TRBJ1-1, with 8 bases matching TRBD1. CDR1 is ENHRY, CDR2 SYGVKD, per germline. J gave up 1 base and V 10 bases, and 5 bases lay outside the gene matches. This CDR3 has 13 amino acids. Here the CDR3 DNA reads TGTGCCACGCAGGGGGCGCGGAACACTGAAGCTTTCTTT. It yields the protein CATQGARNTEAFF.

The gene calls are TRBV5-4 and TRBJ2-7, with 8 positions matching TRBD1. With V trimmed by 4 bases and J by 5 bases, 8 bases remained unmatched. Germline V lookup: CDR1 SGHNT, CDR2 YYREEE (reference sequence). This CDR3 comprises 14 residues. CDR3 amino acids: CASSEGQGVHEQYF. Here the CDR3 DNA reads TGTGCCAGCAGCGAAGGACAGGGTGTCCACGAGCAGTACTTC.

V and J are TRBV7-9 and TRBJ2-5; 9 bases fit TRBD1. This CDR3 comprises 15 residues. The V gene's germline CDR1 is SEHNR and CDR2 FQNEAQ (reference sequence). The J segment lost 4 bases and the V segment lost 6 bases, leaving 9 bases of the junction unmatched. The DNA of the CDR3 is TGTGCCAGCAGTTCAGCCCGGGACAGGGCAGAGACCCAGTACTTC. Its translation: CASSSARDRAETQYF. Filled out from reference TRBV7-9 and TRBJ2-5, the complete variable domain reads DTGVSQNPRHKITKRGQNVTFRCDPISEHNRLYWYRQTLGQGPEFLTYFQNEAQLEKSRLLSDRFSAERPKGSFSTLEIQRTEQGDSAMYLCASSSARDRAETQYFGPGTRLLVL.

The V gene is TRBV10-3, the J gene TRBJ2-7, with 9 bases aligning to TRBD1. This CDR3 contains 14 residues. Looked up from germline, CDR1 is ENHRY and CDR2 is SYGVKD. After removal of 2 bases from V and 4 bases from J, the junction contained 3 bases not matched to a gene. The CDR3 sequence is CAISEGDRAYEQYF. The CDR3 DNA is TGTGCCATCAGTGAGGGGGACAGGGCATACGAGCAGTACTTC.

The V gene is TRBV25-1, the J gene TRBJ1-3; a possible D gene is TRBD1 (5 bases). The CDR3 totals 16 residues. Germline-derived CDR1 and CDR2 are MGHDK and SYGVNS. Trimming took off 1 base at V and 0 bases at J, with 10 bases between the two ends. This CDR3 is CASSELGRDSGNTIYF. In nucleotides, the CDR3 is TGTGCCAGCAGTGAATTGGGCAGGGACTCTGGAAACACCATATATTTT.

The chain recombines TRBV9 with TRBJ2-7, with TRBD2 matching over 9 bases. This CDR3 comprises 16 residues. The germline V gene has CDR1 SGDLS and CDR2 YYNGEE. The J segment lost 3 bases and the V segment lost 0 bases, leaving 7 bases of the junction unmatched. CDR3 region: CASSVGSGGPNYEQYF. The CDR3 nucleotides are TGTGCCAGCAGCGTAGGAAGCGGGGGGCCGAACTACGAGCAGTACTTC.

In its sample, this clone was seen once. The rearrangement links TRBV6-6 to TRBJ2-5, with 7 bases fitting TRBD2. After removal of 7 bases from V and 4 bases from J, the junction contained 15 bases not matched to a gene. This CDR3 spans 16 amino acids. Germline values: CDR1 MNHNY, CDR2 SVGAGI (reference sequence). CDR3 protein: CASTMGWAGELETQYF. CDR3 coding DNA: TGTGCCAGCACCATGGGTTGGGCGGGAGAGCTAGAGACCCAGTACTTC.

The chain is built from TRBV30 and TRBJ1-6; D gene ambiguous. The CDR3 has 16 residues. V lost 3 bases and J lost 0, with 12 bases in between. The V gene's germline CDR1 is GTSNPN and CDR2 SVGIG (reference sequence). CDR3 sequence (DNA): TGTGCCTGGAGACAAGTGAGGAGCTCCTATAATTCACCCCTCCACTTT. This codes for CAWRQVRSSYNSPLHF.